Sequencing of this T cell receptor beta chain was carried out in a study of neoadjuvant anti-PD-1 for oral cavity cancer. Profiling relied on immunoSEQ multiplex PCR, and the TCRdb table lists in-frame clones only, not all of them. The sample carries under 85,000 clones, roughly four fifths recorded once. With 6 bases clipped from V and 7 bases from J, the junction kept 6 bases outside the gene matches. This CDR3 is built from 13 residues. CDR1 SNHLY and CDR2 FYNNEI come from the germline V gene. The origin of this receptor is a person between 40 and 80 years old with oral cavity squamous cell carcinoma. This chain links TRBV2 with TRBJ1-5, with 7 bases that match TRBD1. The specimen comprised PBMCs, sampled before nivolumab (anti-PD-1) treatment. Here the CDR3 reads CASSGTGDQPQHF. CDR3 nucleotides: TGTGCCAGCAGCGGTACAGGGGACCAGCCCCAGCATTTT.